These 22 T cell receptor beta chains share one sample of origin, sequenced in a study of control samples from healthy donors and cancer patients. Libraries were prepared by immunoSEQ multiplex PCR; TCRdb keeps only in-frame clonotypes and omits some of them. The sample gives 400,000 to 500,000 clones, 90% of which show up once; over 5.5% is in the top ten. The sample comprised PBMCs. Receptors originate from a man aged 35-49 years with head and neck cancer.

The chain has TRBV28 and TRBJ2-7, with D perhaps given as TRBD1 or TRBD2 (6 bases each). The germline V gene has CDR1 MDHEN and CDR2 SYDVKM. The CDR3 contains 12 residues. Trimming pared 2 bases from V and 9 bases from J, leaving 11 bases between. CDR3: CASSLGGRLQYF. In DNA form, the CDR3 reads TGTGCCAGCAGTTTAGGGGGGCGTCTGCAGTACTTC.

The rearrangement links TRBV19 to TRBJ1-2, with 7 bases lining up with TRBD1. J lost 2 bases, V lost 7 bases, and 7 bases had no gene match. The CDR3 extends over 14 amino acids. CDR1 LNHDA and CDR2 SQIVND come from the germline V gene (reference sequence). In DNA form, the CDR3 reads TGTGCCAGTACCTTTCCGGGACAGAACTATGGCTACACCTTC. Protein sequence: CASTFPGQNYGYTF.

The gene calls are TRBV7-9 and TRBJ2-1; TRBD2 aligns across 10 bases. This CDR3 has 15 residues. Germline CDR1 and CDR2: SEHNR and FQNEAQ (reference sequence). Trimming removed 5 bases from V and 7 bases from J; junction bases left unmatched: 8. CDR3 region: CASSPRQAGGNEQFF. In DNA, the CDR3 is TGTGCCAGCAGCCCACGGCAAGCGGGGGGGAATGAGCAGTTCTTC.

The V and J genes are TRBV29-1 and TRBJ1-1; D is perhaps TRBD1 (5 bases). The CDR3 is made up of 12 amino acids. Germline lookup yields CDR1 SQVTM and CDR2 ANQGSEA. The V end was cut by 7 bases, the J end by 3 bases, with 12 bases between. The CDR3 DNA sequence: TGCAGCGGGGGGGAAGGGGACACTGAAGCTTTCTTT. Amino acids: CSGGEGDTEAFF. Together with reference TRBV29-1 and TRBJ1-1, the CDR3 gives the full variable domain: SAVISQKPSRDICQRGTSLTIQCQVDSQVTMMFWYRQQPGQSLTLIATANQGSEATYESGFVIDKFPISRPNLTFSTLTVSNMSPEDSSIYLCSGGEGDTEAFFGQGTRLTVV.

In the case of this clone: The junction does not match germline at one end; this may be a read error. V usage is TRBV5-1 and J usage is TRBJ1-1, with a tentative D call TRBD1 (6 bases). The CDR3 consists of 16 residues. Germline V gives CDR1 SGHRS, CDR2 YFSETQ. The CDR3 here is CSSSLGGGQMNTEAFF. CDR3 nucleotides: TGCTCCAGCAGCTTGGGAGGAGGACAGATGAACACTGAAGCTTTCTTT.

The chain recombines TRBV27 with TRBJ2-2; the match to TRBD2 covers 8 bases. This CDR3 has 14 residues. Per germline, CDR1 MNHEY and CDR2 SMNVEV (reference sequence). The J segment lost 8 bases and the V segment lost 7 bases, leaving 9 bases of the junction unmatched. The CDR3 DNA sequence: TGTGCCAGCAATCCGGGACTAGGTATTGGGGAGCTGTTTTTT. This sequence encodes CASNPGLGIGELFF.

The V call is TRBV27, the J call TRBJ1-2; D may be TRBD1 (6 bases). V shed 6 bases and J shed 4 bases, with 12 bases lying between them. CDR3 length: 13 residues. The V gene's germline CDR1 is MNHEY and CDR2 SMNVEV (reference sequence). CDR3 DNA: TGTGCCAGCAGGATGACAGGAAGCTATGGCTACACCTTC. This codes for CASRMTGSYGYTF.

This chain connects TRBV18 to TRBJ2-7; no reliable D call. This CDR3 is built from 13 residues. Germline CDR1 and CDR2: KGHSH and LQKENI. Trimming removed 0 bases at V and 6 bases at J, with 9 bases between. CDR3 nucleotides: TGTGCCAGCTCACCACCGGGCAGCCTCGAGCAGTACTTC. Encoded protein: CASSPPGSLEQYF.

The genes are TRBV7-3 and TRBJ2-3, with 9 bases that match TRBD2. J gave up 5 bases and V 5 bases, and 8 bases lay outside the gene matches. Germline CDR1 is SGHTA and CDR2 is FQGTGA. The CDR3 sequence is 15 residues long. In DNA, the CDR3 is TGTGCCAGCAGCCAAACTTTAGCGGGAGAAGATACGCAGTATTTT. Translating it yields CASSQTLAGEDTQYF.

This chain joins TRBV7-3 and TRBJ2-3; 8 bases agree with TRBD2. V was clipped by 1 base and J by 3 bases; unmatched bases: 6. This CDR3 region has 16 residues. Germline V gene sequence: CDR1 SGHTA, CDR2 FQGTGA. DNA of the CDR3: TGTGCCAGCAGCTTAAATGGCGGGAGGCCTACAGATACGCAGTATTTT. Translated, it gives CASSLNGGRPTDTQYF.

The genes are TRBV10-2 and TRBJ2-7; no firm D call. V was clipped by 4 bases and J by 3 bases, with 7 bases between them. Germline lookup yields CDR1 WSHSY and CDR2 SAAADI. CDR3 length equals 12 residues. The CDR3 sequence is CASSGEVYEQYF. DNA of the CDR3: TGCGCCAGCAGTGGTGAGGTCTACGAGCAGTACTTC.

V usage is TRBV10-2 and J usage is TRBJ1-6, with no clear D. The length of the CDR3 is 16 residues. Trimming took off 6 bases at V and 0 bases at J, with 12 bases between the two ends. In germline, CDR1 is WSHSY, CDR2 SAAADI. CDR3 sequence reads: CASREVLSSYNSPLHF. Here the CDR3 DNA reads TGCGCCAGCAGGGAGGTTCTCAGCTCCTATAATTCACCCCTCCACTTT.

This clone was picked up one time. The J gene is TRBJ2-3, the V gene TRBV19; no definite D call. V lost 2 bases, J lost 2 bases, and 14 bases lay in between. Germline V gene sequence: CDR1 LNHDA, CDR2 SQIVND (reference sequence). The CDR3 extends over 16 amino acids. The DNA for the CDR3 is TGTGCCAGTAGTATAACGGGCAGTCCCAACACAGATACGCAGTATTTT. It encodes CASSITGSPNTDTQYF.

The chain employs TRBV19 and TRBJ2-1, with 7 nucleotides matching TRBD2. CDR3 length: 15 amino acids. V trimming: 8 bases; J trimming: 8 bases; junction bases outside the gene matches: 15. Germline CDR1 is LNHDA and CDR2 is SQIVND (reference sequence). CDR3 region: CASASGTTLRDEQFF. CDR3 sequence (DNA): TGTGCCAGTGCCTCCGGGACTACTTTGAGGGATGAGCAGTTCTTC.

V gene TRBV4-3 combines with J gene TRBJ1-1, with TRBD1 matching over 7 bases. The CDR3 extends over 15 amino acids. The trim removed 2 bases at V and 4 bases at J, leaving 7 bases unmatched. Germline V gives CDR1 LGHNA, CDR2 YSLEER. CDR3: CASSQRGRGGTEAFF. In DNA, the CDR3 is TGCGCCAGCAGCCAAAGGGGGCGTGGTGGCACTGAAGCTTTCTTT.

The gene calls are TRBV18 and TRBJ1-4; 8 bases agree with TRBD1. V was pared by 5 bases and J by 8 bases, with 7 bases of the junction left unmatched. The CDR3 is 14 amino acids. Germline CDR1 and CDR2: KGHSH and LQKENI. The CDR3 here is CASSSRGLDEKLFF. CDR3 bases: TGTGCCAGCTCATCCAGGGGGCTAGACGAAAAACTGTTTTTT.

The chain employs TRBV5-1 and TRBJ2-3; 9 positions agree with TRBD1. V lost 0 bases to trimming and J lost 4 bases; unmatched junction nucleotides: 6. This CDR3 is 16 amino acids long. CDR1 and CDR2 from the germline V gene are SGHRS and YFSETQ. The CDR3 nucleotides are TGCGCCAGCAGCTTGGCAGGACAGGGGCTTCCAGATACGCAGTATTTT. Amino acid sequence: CASSLAGQGLPDTQYF. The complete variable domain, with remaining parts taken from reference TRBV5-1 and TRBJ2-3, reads KAGVTQTPRYLIKTRGQQVTLSCSPISGHRSVSWYQQTPGQGLQFLFEYFSETQRNKGNFPGRFSGRQFSNSRSEMNVSTLELGDSALYLCASSLAGQGLPDTQYFGPGTRLTVL.

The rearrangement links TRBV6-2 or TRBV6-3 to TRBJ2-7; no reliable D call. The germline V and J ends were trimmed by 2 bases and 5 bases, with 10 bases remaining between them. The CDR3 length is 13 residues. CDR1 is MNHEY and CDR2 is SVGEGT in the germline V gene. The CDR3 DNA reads TGTGCCAGCAGTTACCCCCCGAGCGACGAGCAGTACTTC. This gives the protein CASSYPPSDEQYF.

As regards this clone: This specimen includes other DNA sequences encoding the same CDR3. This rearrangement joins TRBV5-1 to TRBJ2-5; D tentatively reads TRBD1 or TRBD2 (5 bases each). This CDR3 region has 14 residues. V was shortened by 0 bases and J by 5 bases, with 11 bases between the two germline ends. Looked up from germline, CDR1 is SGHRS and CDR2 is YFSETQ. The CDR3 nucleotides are TGCGCCAGCAGCTTGGGTGGGGGTGAGGAGACCCAGTACTTC. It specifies CASSLGGGEETQYF.

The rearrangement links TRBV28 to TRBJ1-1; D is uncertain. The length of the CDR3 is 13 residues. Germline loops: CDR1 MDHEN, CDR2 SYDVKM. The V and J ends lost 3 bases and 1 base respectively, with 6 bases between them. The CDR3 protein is CASSFSANTEAFF. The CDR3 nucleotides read TGTGCCAGCAGTTTTTCGGCGAACACTGAAGCTTTCTTT.

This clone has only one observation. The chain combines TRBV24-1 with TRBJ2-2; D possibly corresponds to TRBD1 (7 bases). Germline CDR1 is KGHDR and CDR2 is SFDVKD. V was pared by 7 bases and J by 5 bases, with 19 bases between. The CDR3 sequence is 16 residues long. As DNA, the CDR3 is TGTGCCACCAGCTACGGAGGGGGCAGAGGGACCGGGGAGCTGTTTTTT. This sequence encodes CATSYGGGRGTGELFF.

The CDR3 sequence: CASSYSDSGNTIYF. The CDR3 DNA reads as TGTGCCAGCAGCTACAGCGACTCTGGAAACACCATATATTTT. The chain uses TRBV28 and TRBJ1-3; D remains ambiguous. The V gene's germline CDR1 is MDHEN and CDR2 SYDVKM. Trimming removed 6 bases from V and 0 bases from J, with 9 bases in between. This CDR3 region has 14 residues. Combining the CDR3 with reference TRBV28 and TRBJ1-3 gives the whole variable domain DVKVTQSSRYLVKRTGEKVFLECVQDMDHENMFWYRQDPGLGLRLIYFSYDVKMKEKGDIPEGYSVSREKKERFSLILESASTNQTSMYLCASSYSDSGNTIYFGEGSWLTVV.